The next 32 T cell receptor beta chains were all read from a single sample in a study of cytomegalovirus exposure and HLA in healthy donors. It was with 60 Vbeta and 13 Jbeta primers that the PCR ran. Some clones are missing from TCRdb's copy, which holds only in-frame ones; the method was immunoSEQ multiplex PCR. The sample includes 150,000 or so clones, roughly 73% seen only once; the top ten take 1.6%. Sequences were obtained from PBMCs. These receptors all stem from a woman between 18 and 29 years old in good health and CMV-seronegative.

The gene calls are TRBV19 and TRBJ2-5; D possibly corresponds to TRBD1 (6 bases). The CDR3 runs 14 residues. CDR1 and CDR2 (germline): LNHDA, SQIVND (reference sequence). Deletions cut 2 bases from V and 4 bases from J, with 11 bases between. CDR3 nucleotides: TGTGCCAGTAGTATATCAGGGGCCCGAGAGACCCAGTACTTC. This codes for CASSISGARETQYF.

The chain links TRBV11-2 to TRBJ2-7, with TRBD2 matching over 11 bases. CDR1 is SGHAT, CDR2 FQNNGV, per germline. The ends lost 5 bases at V and 0 bases at J; junction bases unmatched: 12. The CDR3 loop spans 18 amino acids. CDR3 amino acids: CASSLPRRGTSGSYEQYF. The CDR3, as DNA: TGTGCCAGCAGCCTCCCCCGCCGCGGGACTAGCGGCTCCTACGAGCAGTACTTC.

The gene calls are TRBV28 and TRBJ1-1; D is possibly TRBD1 (6 bases). Trimming removed 7 bases from V and 1 base from J, with 13 bases in between. This CDR3 comprises 14 residues. Germline CDR1 MDHEN, CDR2 SYDVKM. CDR3 loop: CASTLGHPNTEAFF. For the CDR3, the DNA is TGTGCCAGCACCCTGGGACACCCGAACACTGAAGCTTTCTTT.

The J gene is TRBJ1-1, the V gene TRBV27, with TRBD1 identical over 9 bases. This CDR3 is built from 15 residues. Per the germline V gene, CDR1 is MNHEY and CDR2 is SMNVEV (reference sequence). Unmatched junction bases numbered 10, after V lost 6 bases and J lost 5 bases. This CDR3 reads CASSYSTGGKTEAFF. Here the CDR3 DNA reads TGTGCCAGCAGCTACTCGACAGGGGGAAAGACTGAAGCTTTCTTT.

The genes are TRBV7-9 and TRBJ2-1, with D possibly matching TRBD1 (6 bases). Germline loops: CDR1 SEHNR, CDR2 FQNEAQ (reference sequence). V lost 6 bases to trimming and J lost 2 bases, with 17 bases between them. The CDR3 has 16 residues. CDR3 coding DNA: TGTGCCAGCAGTCAACTCCAGGGGATCCCCTACAATGAGCAGTTCTTC. This encodes CASSQLQGIPYNEQFF.

This clone occurred once. This CDR3 reads CASIRGLNTEAFF. The CDR3 nucleotides are TGTGCCAGCATCCGGGGTTTGAACACTGAAGCTTTCTTT. V usage is TRBV2 and J usage is TRBJ1-1; D is uncertain. Per the germline V gene, CDR1 is SNHLY and CDR2 is FYNNEI. The CDR3 spans 13 residues. Trimming took off 7 bases at V and 0 bases at J, with 9 bases between the two ends.

The V and J genes are TRBV6-1 and TRBJ2-4; TRBD1 matches at 9 bases. In germline, CDR1 is MNHNS, CDR2 SASEGT. Trimming took 9 bases from V and 1 from J; bases not matched to a gene: 7. The CDR3 extends over 15 amino acids. The CDR3 protein is CASGGQGMAKNIQYF. CDR3 coding DNA: TGTGCCAGTGGGGGACAGGGTATGGCCAAAAACATTCAGTACTTC.

CDR3 in DNA: TGTGCCAGCAGCTGGACAGAGCCCGGGTTAGACATTCAGTACTTC. Translating gives CASSWTEPGLDIQYF. This chain connects TRBV7-9 to TRBJ2-4; D perhaps matches TRBD1 (6 bases). Germline CDR1 and CDR2: SEHNR and FQNEAQ (reference sequence). The CDR3 contains 15 residues. V lost 4 bases, J lost 8 bases, and 18 bases lay in between.

There are a few counts of this clone. The rearrangement joins TRBV5-1 to TRBJ1-1, with D unclear. The ends were cut back, 3 bases at V and 0 bases at J, with 12 bases in the middle. This CDR3 has 15 residues. Germline CDR1 is SGHRS and CDR2 is YFSETQ. For the CDR3, the DNA is TGCGCCAGCAGCTCCTGGGCGCAACTGAACACTGAAGCTTTCTTT. This translates into CASSSWAQLNTEAFF.

As for this clone: It is likely a read error: a sequence one base away is far more abundant. The CDR3: CASSLGWAAGNTIYF. The CDR3 DNA sequence: TGTGCCAGCAGCTTGGGATGGGCAGCTGGAAACACCATATATTTT. J is TRBJ1-3 and V is TRBV5-4, with unresolved D. CDR1 SGHNT and CDR2 YYREEE come from the germline V gene (reference sequence). The V gene lost 0 bases and the J gene lost 2 bases, with 9 bases spanning the gap. The CDR3 length is 15 residues.

The J gene is TRBJ2-5, the V gene TRBV19; D is perhaps TRBD1 (5 bases). Germline V lookup: CDR1 LNHDA, CDR2 SQIVND (reference sequence). V lost 5 bases to trimming and J lost 6 bases, with 16 bases between them. The CDR3 has 14 residues. CDR3 protein: CASSQQGSGKTQYF. In DNA form, the CDR3 reads TGTGCCAGTAGTCAGCAGGGATCTGGGAAGACCCAGTACTTC.

The gene calls are TRBV11-1 and TRBJ2-7, with D maybe TRBD1 (5 bases). V lost 4 bases, J lost 5 bases, and 15 bases lay in between. The CDR3 is 14 amino acids. Germline V gene sequence: CDR1 SGHAT, CDR2 FQDESV (reference sequence). The CDR3 nucleotides are TGTGCCAGCAGCTCGGACGGGCAGGGCAACGAGCAGTACTTC. This translates into CASSSDGQGNEQYF.

This clone has just one count. The genes are TRBV5-4 and TRBJ2-6; 11 nucleotides align to TRBD1. The CDR3 has 18 amino acids. The trim removed 3 bases at V and 0 bases at J, leaving 5 bases unmatched. CDR1 is SGHNT, CDR2 YYREEE, per germline (reference sequence). The CDR3 DNA sequence: TGTGCCAGCAGCTCTCTAGGACAGGGGGCCTCTGGGGCCAACGTCCTGACTTTC. This gives the protein CASSSLGQGASGANVLTF.

The chain uses TRBV6-5 and TRBJ1-5; D gene ambiguous. Trimming removed 8 bases from V and 5 bases from J, with 16 bases in between. The CDR3 runs 14 residues. Germline loops: CDR1 MNHEY, CDR2 SVGAGI. This chain's CDR3 is CASREYEGYQPQHF. The DNA for the CDR3 is TGTGCCAGCCGCGAATACGAGGGATATCAGCCCCAGCATTTT.

This sequence joins TRBV5-1 and TRBJ2-5, with 8 bases that match TRBD2. CDR3 length: 13 amino acids. Germline trimming cut 2 bases from V and 3 bases from J; bases unmatched to any gene: 0. CDR1 and CDR2 (germline): SGHRS, YFSETQ. The CDR3 nucleotides read TGCGCCAGCAGCTTACTAGCGGAAGAGACCCAGTACTTC. This translates into CASSLLAEETQYF.

The genes are TRBV18 and TRBJ2-1; 8 bases line up with TRBD2. CDR1 KGHSH and CDR2 LQKENI come from the germline V gene. CDR3 length: 15 amino acids. V trimming: 1 base; J trimming: 3 bases; junction bases outside the gene matches: 2. DNA of the CDR3: TGTGCCAGCTCACCACTACGGGGGGGCTACAATGAGCAGTTCTTC. Its protein product is CASSPLRGGYNEQFF.

This sequence joins TRBV27 and TRBJ1-1, with D possibly matching TRBD1 (5 bases). Deletions cut 2 bases from V and 6 bases from J, with 7 bases between. Germline V gives CDR1 MNHEY, CDR2 SMNVEV (reference sequence). The CDR3 loop spans 12 amino acids. The CDR3 protein is CASSLGGAEAFF. In nucleotides, the CDR3 is TGTGCCAGCAGTTTAGGAGGGGCTGAAGCTTTCTTT.

The genes are TRBV7-3 and TRBJ1-1; TRBD1 matches at 11 bases. V dropped 5 bases and J dropped 8; count of bases not matched to a gene: 4. This CDR3 comprises 13 residues. CDR1 SGHTA and CDR2 FQGTGA come from the germline V gene. CDR3 in amino acids: CASSVGTGGEAFF. As DNA, the CDR3 is TGTGCCAGCAGCGTCGGGACAGGGGGAGAAGCTTTCTTT.

This chain joins TRBV2 and TRBJ1-2, with 7 nucleotides matching TRBD1. This CDR3 contains 14 residues. The V gene's germline CDR1 is SNHLY and CDR2 FYNNEI. Trimming at V came to 7 bases and at J to 8 bases, leaving 13 bases not matched to a gene. The CDR3 sequence: CASIPTGFSFGYTF. CDR3 DNA: TGTGCCAGCATTCCGACAGGGTTTTCCTTCGGCTACACCTTC.

In this sample, this clone turned up a few times. The V and J genes are TRBV2 and TRBJ2-3, with D possibly TRBD2 on 6 matching bases. The germline V and J ends were trimmed by 6 bases and 4 bases, with 20 bases remaining between them. The CDR3 consists of 16 residues. Germline CDR1 and CDR2: SNHLY and FYNNEI. Here the CDR3 reads CASSQAVNRGSDTQYF. The DNA of the CDR3 is TGTGCCAGCAGCCAAGCGGTTAATCGGGGGTCAGATACGCAGTATTTT.

The chain couples TRBV4-3 to TRBJ2-3; TRBD2 might be the D (5 bases). Between the trimmed V and J ends, which lost 0 bases and 3 bases, there was a span of 7 bases. The CDR3 is 14 residues long. Germline CDR1 LGHNA, CDR2 YSLEER. CDR3 nucleotide sequence: TGCGCCAGCAGCCAAGAATTAGCGACAGATACGCAGTATTTT. Amino acid sequence: CASSQELATDTQYF.

The rearrangement joins TRBV7-2 to TRBJ2-5; tentative D call: TRBD1 (7 bases). The CDR3 runs to 15 residues. In germline, CDR1 is SGHTA, CDR2 FQGNSA. With 5 bases removed from V and 1 base from J, the gap between germline ends came to 14 bases. CDR3 DNA: TGTGCCAGCAGCCCCCGGAGGGGGCCCCAAGAGACCCAGTACTTC. Amino acids: CASSPRRGPQETQYF.

This clone was counted a single time. The rearrangement links TRBV28 to TRBJ2-7; D perhaps matches TRBD2 (6 bases). The V end lost 5 bases, the J end lost 3 bases, and 14 bases lay between the germline ends. The CDR3 is 14 residues long. CDR1 MDHEN and CDR2 SYDVKM come from the germline V gene. The CDR3 DNA reads as TGTGCCAGCAGTGGGTGGCGGGAAATCTACGAGCAGTACGTC. It translates to CASSGWREIYEQYV.

This clone appeared a few times. The chain employs TRBV7-8 and TRBJ2-1; 8 bases align to TRBD2. The CDR3 spans 15 residues. The germline V gene encodes CDR1 SGHVS and CDR2 FQNEAQ. Trimming at V came to 5 bases and at J to 10 bases, leaving 13 bases not matched to a gene. DNA of the CDR3: TGTGCCAGCAGCCGGGCGTCGGCGGGGGGACGGGAGCAGTTCTTC. It codes for CASSRASAGGREQFF.

The chain joins TRBV28 to TRBJ1-4; D uncertain. In germline, CDR1 is MDHEN, CDR2 SYDVKM. The CDR3 is 12 residues long. Trimming cost V 8 bases and J 6 bases, with 10 bases left between them. The CDR3, as DNA: TGTGCCAGCGGGAGCGGGGATGAAAAACTGTTTTTT. This encodes CASGSGDEKLFF.

This clone occurred a few times. The rearrangement joins TRBV6-5 to TRBJ1-1; possibly TRBD1 for D (5 bases). The CDR3 is 13 residues long. CDR1 is MNHEY and CDR2 is SVGAGI in the germline V gene. Trimming took off 6 bases at V and 4 bases at J, with 12 bases between the two ends. The CDR3: CASRPEQVTEAFF. The CDR3 nucleotides are TGTGCCAGCAGACCGGAACAGGTCACTGAAGCTTTCTTT.

This clone was recorded only once. This chain links TRBV6-1 with TRBJ2-7; no clear D. V dropped 1 base and J dropped 2 bases, with 12 bases sitting between them. The CDR3 covers 15 residues. From germline, CDR1 is MNHNS and CDR2 SASEGT. The CDR3 nucleotides read TGTGCCAGCAGTGAAGAAGCAGGTACGGCCTACGAGCAGTACGTC. Its translation is CASSEEAGTAYEQYV.

This sequence joins TRBV7-9 and TRBJ2-5, with a possible D match to TRBD1 (6 bases). CDR1 is SEHNR, CDR2 FQNEAQ, per germline (reference sequence). This CDR3 has 15 residues. V lost 5 bases, J lost 0 bases, and 13 bases lay in between. The DNA of the CDR3 is TGTGCCAGCAGCCCCCGGGACAAGTACCAAGAGACCCAGTACTTC. As protein: CASSPRDKYQETQYF. The variable domain in full, with the rest retrieved from reference TRBV7-9 and TRBJ2-5, is DTGVSQNPRHKITKRGQNVTFRCDPISEHNRLYWYRQTLGQGPEFLTYFQNEAQLEKSRLLSDRFSAERPKGSFSTLEIQRTEQGDSAMYLCASSPRDKYQETQYFGPGTRLLVL.

The count of this clone is one. The chain employs TRBV6-1 and TRBJ1-2, with D unclear. In germline, CDR1 is MNHNS, CDR2 SASEGT. The V gene lost 8 bases and the J gene lost 1 base, with 11 bases spanning the gap. The CDR3 totals 13 residues. The CDR3 DNA is TGTGCCAGCTTCTGGGAGTTTAACTATGGCTACACCTTC. This encodes CASFWEFNYGYTF.

The rearrangement uses TRBV4-1 and TRBJ2-6, with a possible D match to TRBD1 (5 bases). The ends were cut back, 1 base at V and 0 bases at J, with 10 bases in the middle. The CDR3 spans 17 residues. Germline loops: CDR1 MGHRA, CDR2 YSYEKL. The CDR3: CASSQGQFYSGANVLTF. In DNA, the CDR3 is TGCGCCAGCAGCCAAGGACAGTTCTACTCTGGGGCCAACGTCCTGACTTTC.

The CDR3 nucleotides read TGCGCCAGCAGCACCGGGACAGGGCTTATGAACACTGAAGCTTTCTTT. Translation gives CASSTGTGLMNTEAFF. The rearrangement links TRBV5-1 to TRBJ1-1; 9 bases agree with TRBD1. V trimming: 4 bases; J trimming: 0 bases; junction bases outside the gene matches: 7. The CDR3 sequence is 16 residues long. Germline-derived CDR1 and CDR2 are SGHRS and YFSETQ.

This clone has more than one count but fewer than ten. The chain combines TRBV7-9 with TRBJ2-2, with D possibly TRBD2 on 6 matching bases. The CDR3 consists of 14 residues. Germline loops: CDR1 SEHNR, CDR2 FQNEAQ (reference sequence). Trimming pared 4 bases from V and 4 bases from J, leaving 10 bases between. The CDR3 region has the DNA TGTGCCAGCAGCTACCCGGGGGTCACCGGGGAGCTGTTTTTT. Residues: CASSYPGVTGELFF.